The 8 T cell receptor beta chains below all came from one sample that was sequenced in a study of blood T cells in healthy people across ages. The use of a sample-barcoded 5' primer and a J-beta primer mix characterized a second PCR of about 6 to 12 cycles. TCRdb analysed the 5' RACE reads with MiXCR anew, one entry per CDR3 protein. In the table there are about 650,000 distinct CDR3 sequences, roughly 32% of which are singletons. Sequenced sample: blood. The receptors here all came from a woman of 80 years or more in good health.

This clonotype occurred many times. This sequence joins TRBV7-2 and TRBJ1-1, with a weak D call TRBD1 (6 bases). V was pared by 5 bases and J by 1 base, with 14 bases between. Germline CDR1 SGHTA, CDR2 FQGNSA. The CDR3 length is 15 residues. The CDR3 region has the DNA TGTGCCAGCAGCCGCCTTGGGGGGCGGAACACTGAAGCTTTCTTT. It encodes CASSRLGGRNTEAFF.

This clonotype was counted only a few times. The V and J genes are TRBV7-2 and TRBJ2-3, with D perhaps being TRBD1 or TRBD2 (5 bases each). Trimming took 5 bases from V and 7 from J, leaving 10 bases between them. This CDR3 spans 12 amino acids. Germline values: CDR1 SGHTA, CDR2 FQGNSA. CDR3 DNA sequence: TGTGCCAGCAGCCGGGGCGCAAATACGCAGTATTTT. Protein sequence: CASSRGANTQYF.

The chain joins TRBV20-1 to TRBJ1-5, with 8 bases identical to TRBD1. The germline V gene encodes CDR1 DFQATT and CDR2 SNEGSKA (reference sequence). This CDR3 is built from 16 residues. With 1 base clipped from V and 7 bases from J, the junction kept 12 bases outside the gene matches. The CDR3 spells CSARAGGVGDRQPQHF. The CDR3 DNA sequence: TGCAGTGCTAGAGCTGGAGGGGTGGGGGACAGGCAGCCCCAGCATTTT.

This clonotype was seen repeatedly, ten times or more. A read error may account for a junction end that differs from germline. The chain has TRBV20-1 and TRBJ2-3; the match to TRBD1 covers 7 bases. CDR3 length: 13 amino acids. Germline V gene data show CDR1 as DFQATT and CDR2 as SNEGSKA (reference sequence). CDR3 residues: CSPRGPSTDTQYF. As DNA, the CDR3 is TGCAGTCCTAGGGGGCCTAGCACAGATACGCAGTATTTT.

On this clonotype itself: A much larger clone differs from this one at a single base, so this may be a read error. The J gene is TRBJ1-2, the V gene TRBV10-3, with D possibly being TRBD1 (6 bases). This CDR3 spans 14 amino acids. Per the germline V gene, CDR1 is ENHRY and CDR2 is SYGVKD. CDR3 in DNA: TGTGCCGTCAGTGGATCCAAGAGGACAGAAGGCTACACCTTC. Translation gives CAVSGSKRTEGYTF.

A word on this clonotype: This clone may be a read error of a much larger clone one base away. For the CDR3, the DNA is TGTGCCAGCAGCTTGCGCAGGGGGCAAACAGATGCGCAGTATTTT. Protein sequence: CASSLRRGQTDAQYF. The V gene is TRBV5-6, the J gene TRBJ2-3; TRBD1 matches at 8 bases. The germline gives CDR1 SGHDT, CDR2 YYEEEE. CDR3 length: 15 amino acids.

This clonotype was counted many times. The rearrangement uses TRBV15 and TRBJ1-5; D unresolved. The CDR3 has 15 residues. V lost 0 bases to trimming and J lost 4 bases, with 10 bases between them. Germline V gene lookup returns CDR1 LNHNV and CDR2 YYDKDF (reference sequence). CDR3 nucleotide sequence: TGTGCCACCAGCAGAGATAATCCGGATAATCAGCCCCAGCATTTT. Translating it yields CATSRDNPDNQPQHF. Filled out from reference TRBV15 and TRBJ1-5, the complete variable domain reads DAMVIQNPRYQVTQFGKPVTLSCSQTLNHNVMYWYQQKSSQAPKLLFHYYDKDFNNEADTPDNFQSRRPNTSFCFLDIRSPGLGDTAMYLCATSRDNPDNQPQHFGDGTRLSIL.

V gene TRBV5-1 combines with J gene TRBJ1-1; no clear D. The CDR3 spans 14 residues. Trimming cost V 2 bases and J 6 bases, with 14 bases left between them. CDR1 and CDR2 from the germline V gene are SGHRS and YFSETQ. The CDR3 here is CASSFAHGGSEAFF. DNA for the CDR3: TGCGCCAGCAGCTTTGCTCACGGCGGGTCTGAAGCTTTCTTT. The full variable domain, rest sourced from reference TRBV5-1 and TRBJ1-1, is KAGVTQTPRYLIKTRGQQVTLSCSPISGHRSVSWYQQTPGQGLQFLFEYFSETQRNKGNFPGRFSGRQFSNSRSEMNVSTLELGDSALYLCASSFAHGGSEAFFGQGTRLTVV.